Shown below are 23 T cell receptor beta chains from a single sample sequenced in a study of regulatory T cells in long-lasting Graves disease. As to time point: persistent/refractory GD, antithyroid drugs over 5 years with positive TRAb. Extracted RNA from PBMCs served as the source of the TCR library. Libraries of TCR beta came from iRepertoire HTBI primers plus Arm-PCR of CDR3 regions. From the multiplex PCR reads, TCRdb called clonotypes with MiXCR, one entry per CDR3 protein. This sample carries 400,000 to 500,000 distinct CDR3 sequences, 21% of them seen once, and the ten largest clones take around an eighth. The sample consisted of peripheral blood mononuclear cells (PBMCs), taken when the disease was refractory, from a patient treated with antithyroid drugs. The receptors shown here come from a female donor with Graves disease.

This chain links TRBV7-8 with TRBJ2-1, with D tentatively TRBD2 (6 bases). There are 16 residues in the CDR3. The germline V gene has CDR1 SGHVS and CDR2 FQNEAQ. V lost 4 bases to trimming and J lost 6 bases, with 19 bases between them. The CDR3 loop reads CASSSLAAQLLNEQFF. CDR3 DNA: TGTGCCAGCAGCTCACTAGCAGCCCAACTTCTCAATGAGCAGTTCTTC.

This clonotype was seen at least ten times. V is TRBV29-1 and J is TRBJ2-7; tentatively, D is TRBD2 (6 bases). V lost 3 bases and J 0 bases, leaving 9 bases between the germline ends. CDR3 length: 13 residues. From germline, CDR1 is SQVTM and CDR2 ANQGSEA. The CDR3 here is CSVEVGGSYEQYF. The CDR3 DNA sequence: TGCAGCGTTGAGGTGGGGGGCTCCTACGAGCAGTACTTC.

The chain uses TRBV2 and TRBJ2-6, with 7 bases identical to TRBD1. Looked up from germline, CDR1 is SNHLY and CDR2 is FYNNEI. The CDR3 covers 17 residues. With 7 bases clipped from V and 0 bases from J, the junction kept 9 bases outside the gene matches. The CDR3 region is CASTGTEVSSGANVLTF. DNA of the CDR3: TGTGCCAGCACCGGGACAGAAGTTTCCTCTGGGGCCAACGTCCTGACTTTC.

This clonotype showed up just a few times. As DNA, the CDR3 is TGTGCCAGAACTTCTTGGGGGGGCTCCTACGAGCAGTACTTC. Translated: CARTSWGGSYEQYF. The chain employs TRBV6-2 or TRBV6-3 and TRBJ2-7; 7 bases are a match to TRBD2. From germline, CDR1 is MNHEY and CDR2 SVGEGT. With 9 bases clipped from V and 0 bases from J, the junction kept 8 bases outside the gene matches. The CDR3 covers 14 residues.

This clonotype has only a few counts. This chain connects TRBV19 to TRBJ1-5; D remains ambiguous. Germline V gives CDR1 LNHDA, CDR2 SQIVND (reference sequence). CDR3 length equals 13 residues. Trimming shortened V by 3 bases and J by 3 bases, and 6 bases separated the two germline ends. DNA for the CDR3: TGTGCCAGTAGTATGGGAGCCAATCAGCCCCAGCATTTT. Translating gives CASSMGANQPQHF.

This clonotype was observed at least ten times. The chain is built from TRBV6-5 and TRBJ2-7, with D perhaps matching TRBD2 (6 bases). The CDR3 is 16 residues long. Germline lookup yields CDR1 MNHEY and CDR2 SVGAGI. V was clipped by 4 bases and J by 0 bases, with 16 bases between them. This CDR3 reads CASSSGGLLSSYEQYF. CDR3 DNA: TGTGCCAGCAGTTCCGGGGGACTCCTGAGCTCCTACGAGCAGTACTTC.

The chain uses TRBV5-8 and TRBJ1-1; D is perhaps TRBD1 (6 bases). There are 13 residues in the CDR3. V lost 4 bases, J lost 12 bases, and 19 bases lay in between. The germline V gene has CDR1 SGHTS and CDR2 YDEGEE. The CDR3 DNA follows: TGTGCCAGCAGCCAGGGGCCAGGGTTTTTGCCTTTCTTT. Its translation is CASSQGPGFLPFF.

This chain uses TRBV20-1 with TRBJ1-1; D is undetermined. This CDR3 comprises 11 residues. The germline gives CDR1 DFQATT, CDR2 SNEGSKA (reference sequence). Trimming removed 6 bases from V and 12 bases from J, with 17 bases in between. The CDR3, as DNA: TGCAGTGCCGGTGCGCTCGCTAGGTCTTTCTTT. It encodes CSAGALARSFF.

This clonotype has a count of ten or more. The chain carries TRBV6-1 and TRBJ2-5; D is unclear. The CDR3 is 13 residues long. The germline V gene has CDR1 MNHNS and CDR2 SASEGT. Trimming took off 4 bases at V and 2 bases at J, with 8 bases between the two ends. Written as DNA, the CDR3 is TGTGCCAGCAGTGTGGCGGATCAAGAGACCCAGTACTTC. Its translation is CASSVADQETQYF.

The J gene is TRBJ2-1, the V gene TRBV20-1, with 15 bases fitting TRBD2. This CDR3 region has 16 residues. CDR1 and CDR2 from the germline V gene are DFQATT and SNEGSKA (reference sequence). V lost 5 bases to trimming and J lost 6 bases; unmatched junction nucleotides: 8. In DNA, the CDR3 is TGCAGTGCTCCGGGACTAGCGGGAGGAAATGTCAATGAGCAGTTCTTC. The encoded protein is CSAPGLAGGNVNEQFF.

With regard to this clonotype: A much larger clone differs from this one at a single base, so this may be a read error. J is TRBJ1-1 and V is TRBV28; 9 bases map to TRBD1. The trim removed 8 bases at V and 4 bases at J, leaving 8 bases unmatched. Germline CDR1 is MDHEN and CDR2 is SYDVKM. The length of the CDR3 is 14 residues. The CDR3 sequence is CASGQGQVSTEAFF. CDR3 nucleotide sequence: TGTGCCAGCGGACAGGGGCAGGTGAGCACTGAAGCTTTCTTT.

There are a few counts of this clonotype. The chain combines TRBV7-9 with TRBJ2-1, with 16 bases lining up with TRBD2. Germline V gives CDR1 SEHNR, CDR2 FQNEAQ (reference sequence). The length of the CDR3 is 19 residues. V dropped 3 bases and J dropped 0; count of bases not matched to a gene: 5. CDR3 loop: CASSFPGLAGGSSYNEQFF. The CDR3 DNA is TGTGCCAGCAGCTTTCCGGGACTAGCGGGAGGGAGCTCCTACAATGAGCAGTTCTTC.

This clonotype came up a few times. This chain connects TRBV6-1 to TRBJ2-7; D might be TRBD2 (5 bases). The CDR3 length is 12 residues. Trimming removed 2 bases from V and 7 bases from J, with 9 bases in between. Germline V gene sequence: CDR1 MNHNS, CDR2 SASEGT. CDR3 coding DNA: TGTGCCAGCAGTGAAACCACTAGTGAGCAGTACTTC. This translates into CASSETTSEQYF.

This clonotype was seen repeatedly, ten times or more. The genes are TRBV12-3 or TRBV12-4 and TRBJ2-7; 7 bases fit TRBD1. This CDR3 spans 14 amino acids. Trimming cost V 6 bases and J 7 bases; bases outside gene matches: 12. For the CDR3, the DNA is TGTGCCAGCAGCTTGGACAGGTCCGGTTGGGAGCAGTACTTC. Protein sequence: CASSLDRSGWEQYF.

About this clonotype itself: With a much larger clone just one base away, this may be a read error. V and J are TRBV27 and TRBJ2-5; D gene uncertain. V was pared by 6 bases and J by 2 bases, with 13 bases between. The germline CDR1 and CDR2 sequences are MNHEY and SMNVEV (reference sequence). This CDR3 spans 14 amino acids. CDR3 DNA sequence: TGTGCCAGCAGGTTTCTAGGCCCGCAAGAGACCCAGTACTTC. It is translated as CASRFLGPQETQYF.

This clonotype occurred once. This clone may be a read error of a much larger clone one base away. V is TRBV27 and J is TRBJ2-7; the D is unclear. The CDR3 is made up of 13 amino acids. The V gene's germline CDR1 is MNHEY and CDR2 SMNVEV (reference sequence). Trimming left V 3 bases short and J 4 bases short, with 10 bases between. CDR3 sequence (DNA): TGTGCCAGCAGTTTTTCGGTCGGGTACGAGCAGTACTTC. The encoded protein is CASSFSVGYEQYF.

This clonotype was seen at least ten times. The V call is TRBV12-3 or TRBV12-4, the J call TRBJ2-5, with 7 bases matching TRBD2. Unmatched junction bases numbered 9, after V lost 5 bases and J lost 0 bases. The CDR3 extends over 16 amino acids. The CDR3 region has the DNA TGTGCCAGCAGTAGTAGGGACTACAAAAACCAAGAGACCCAGTACTTC. It is translated as CASSSRDYKNQETQYF.

The chain employs TRBV4-1 and TRBJ1-6; D unclear. Germline loops: CDR1 MGHRA, CDR2 YSYEKL. Between the trimmed V and J ends, which lost 1 base and 8 bases, there was a span of 12 bases. The CDR3 has 15 residues. Here the CDR3 reads CASSQVVGWDSPLHF. The CDR3 region has the DNA TGCGCCAGCAGCCAAGTCGTGGGTTGGGATTCACCCCTCCACTTT.

The V gene is TRBV18, the J gene TRBJ2-2; D possibly matches TRBD1 or TRBD2 (5 bases each). Trimming left V 8 bases short and J 5 bases short, with 15 bases between. The CDR3 consists of 14 residues. CDR1 and CDR2 from the germline V gene are KGHSH and LQKENI. CDR3 in amino acids: CASATVGVTGELFF. In DNA, the CDR3 is TGTGCCAGCGCGACGGTGGGGGTGACCGGGGAGCTGTTTTTT.

This chain links TRBV7-2 with TRBJ1-6; no definite D call. The CDR3 is made up of 12 amino acids. Germline CDR1 is SGHTA and CDR2 is FQGNSA. Trimming took 5 bases from V and 11 from J, leaving 10 bases between them. CDR3 protein: CASSPRSPPLHF. The CDR3 coding sequence is TGTGCCAGCAGCCCCCGTTCCCCACCCCTCCACTTT. Full variable domain (rest looked up from reference TRBV7-2 and TRBJ1-6): GAGVSQSPSNKVTEKGKDVELRCDPISGHTALYWYRQSLGQGLEFLIYFQGNSAPDKSGLPSDRFSAERTGGSVSTLTIQRTQQEDSAVYLCASSPRSPPLHFGNGTRLTVT.

The sample holds many counts of this clonotype. A much larger clone lies a single base off, so this may be a read error. The chain recombines TRBV29-1 with TRBJ1-2; TRBD1 aligns across 7 bases. Germline V CDR1 and CDR2: SQVTM, ANQGSEA. This CDR3 spans 12 amino acids. V was pared by 3 bases and J by 2 bases, with 0 bases of the junction left unmatched. The DNA of the CDR3 is TGCAGCGTTGAGACAGGGAACTATGGCTACACCTTC. Translation: CSVETGNYGYTF.

The V and J genes are TRBV5-1 and TRBJ1-1; no definite D call. The CDR3 has 15 residues. The ends were cut back, 3 bases at V and 3 bases at J, with 15 bases in the middle. CDR1 is SGHRS and CDR2 is YFSETQ in the germline V gene. For the CDR3, the DNA is TGCGCCAGCAGCTCCTCAGGTGACTTCGACACTGAAGCTTTCTTT. This codes for CASSSSGDFDTEAFF.

At least ten counts were recorded for this clonotype. The chain joins TRBV6-1 to TRBJ1-1; D is perhaps TRBD1 (6 bases). The germline V gene has CDR1 MNHNS and CDR2 SASEGT. V was clipped by 0 bases and J by 3 bases, with 14 bases between them. This CDR3 comprises 16 residues. The CDR3 nucleotides read TGTGCCAGCAGTGAAGCGCGGGGGGGCAGGGACACTGAAGCTTTCTTT. It codes for CASSEARGGRDTEAFF.